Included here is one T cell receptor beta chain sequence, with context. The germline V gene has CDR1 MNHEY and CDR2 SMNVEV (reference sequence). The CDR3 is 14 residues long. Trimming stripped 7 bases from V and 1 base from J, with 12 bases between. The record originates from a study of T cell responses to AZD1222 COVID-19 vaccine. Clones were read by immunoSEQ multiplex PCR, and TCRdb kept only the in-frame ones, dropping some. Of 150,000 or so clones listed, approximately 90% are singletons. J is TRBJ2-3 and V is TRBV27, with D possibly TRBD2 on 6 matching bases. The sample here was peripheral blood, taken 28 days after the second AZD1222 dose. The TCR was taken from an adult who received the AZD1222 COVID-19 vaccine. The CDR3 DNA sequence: TGTGCCAGCAACCTCCCTAGCGGCACAGATACGCAGTATTTT. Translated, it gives CASNLPSGTDTQYF.